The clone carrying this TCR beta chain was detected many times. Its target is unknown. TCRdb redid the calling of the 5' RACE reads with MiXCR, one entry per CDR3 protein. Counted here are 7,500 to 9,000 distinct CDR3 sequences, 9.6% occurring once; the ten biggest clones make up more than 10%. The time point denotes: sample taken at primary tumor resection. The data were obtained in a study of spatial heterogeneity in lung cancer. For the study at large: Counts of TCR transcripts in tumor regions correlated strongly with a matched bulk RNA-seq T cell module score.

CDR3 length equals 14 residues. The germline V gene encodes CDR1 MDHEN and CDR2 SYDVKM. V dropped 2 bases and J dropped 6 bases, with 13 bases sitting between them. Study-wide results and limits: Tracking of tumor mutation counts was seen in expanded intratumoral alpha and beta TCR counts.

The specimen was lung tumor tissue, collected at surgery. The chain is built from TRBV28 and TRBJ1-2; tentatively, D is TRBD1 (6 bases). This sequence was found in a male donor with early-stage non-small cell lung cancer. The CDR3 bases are TGTGCCAGCAGTTTAGGGCAGGGGAGGGATGGCTACACCTTC. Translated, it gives CASSLGQGRDGYTF.